Listed here are 9 T cell receptor beta chains from one sample, sequenced in a study of cytomegalovirus exposure and HLA in healthy donors. It was with 60 Vbeta and 13 Jbeta primers that the PCR ran. TCRdb keeps only in-frame clones here, not all; method: immunoSEQ multiplex PCR. The table records 85,000 to 120,000 clones, 75% of them present only once. The specimen sequenced was PBMCs. The receptor set was obtained from a man aged 35 to 55 in good health and CMV-seronegative.

This clone occurred a few times. V is TRBV15 and J is TRBJ2-2; 8 bases align to TRBD1. The germline V gene has CDR1 LNHNV and CDR2 YYDKDF (reference sequence). V gave up 1 base and J gave up 5 bases; unmatched junction bases: 3. The CDR3 runs to 15 residues. The CDR3 coding sequence is TGTGCCACCAGCAGAGGTCAGGGGGCAACCGGGGAGCTGTTTTTT. It codes for CATSRGQGATGELFF. Together with reference TRBV15 and TRBJ2-2, the CDR3 gives the full variable domain: DAMVIQNPRYQVTQFGKPVTLSCSQTLNHNVMYWYQQKSSQAPKLLFHYYDKDFNNEADTPDNFQSRRPNTSFCFLDIRSPGLGDTAMYLCATSRGQGATGELFFGEGSRLTVL.

The chain has TRBV5-4 and TRBJ2-2, with 7 bases fitting TRBD1. The CDR3 totals 16 residues. Unmatched junction bases numbered 2, after V lost 0 bases and J lost 0 bases. Germline assignment: CDR1 SGHNT and CDR2 YYREEE (reference sequence). The CDR3 DNA sequence: TGTGCCAGCAGCTTGGGCCAGGGGGCGAACACCGGGGAGCTGTTTTTT. Translation: CASSLGQGANTGELFF.

J is TRBJ2-5 and V is TRBV7-6, with no clear D. Between the trimmed V and J ends, which lost 5 bases and 5 bases, there was a span of 9 bases. The germline V gene encodes CDR1 SGHVS and CDR2 FNYEAQ. CDR3 length: 12 amino acids. Here the CDR3 reads CASSPNFETQYF. The DNA of the CDR3 is TGTGCCAGCAGCCCCAATTTTGAGACCCAGTACTTC.

This chain connects TRBV5-8 to TRBJ2-1; D might be TRBD2 (6 bases). The CDR3 runs 18 residues. Germline CDR1 reads SGHTS; CDR2 reads YDEGEE. V gave up 2 bases and J gave up 0 bases, with 18 bases separating them. The CDR3 nucleotides read TGTGCCAGCAGCTTTTGGAATTTGGCCGGGGGCTCCTACAATGAGCAGTTCTTC. Its protein is CASSFWNLAGGSYNEQFF.

The chain combines TRBV21-1 with TRBJ2-2; TRBD2 is the table's D call and was not checked against the DNA. TRBV21-1 is classified as a pseudogene. CDR3 length: 23 amino acids. In DNA form, the CDR3 reads TGTGCCAGCAGCAAATCATGGCACTCCGGGGGACCCCTAGCGGGGGGGCATTCCGGGGAGCTGTTTTTT. Protein sequence: CASSKSWHSGGPLAGGHSGELFF.

V usage is TRBV6-1 and J usage is TRBJ2-7, with D perhaps matching TRBD1 (6 bases). Germline CDR1 is MNHNS and CDR2 is SASEGT. The V end lost 6 bases, the J end lost 3 bases, and 15 bases lay between the germline ends. The CDR3 spans 14 residues. The CDR3 bases are TGTGCCAGCAGAATTACAGGGAGCATCTACGAGCAGTACTTC. It codes for CASRITGSIYEQYF.

The genes are TRBV10-3 and TRBJ2-1, with D unclear. The germline V and J ends were trimmed by 4 bases and 9 bases, with 13 bases remaining between them. The CDR3 sequence is 13 residues long. Germline CDR1 reads ENHRY; CDR2 reads SYGVKD. CDR3 sequence reads: CAISGADTSEQFF. Here the CDR3 DNA reads TGTGCCATCAGTGGAGCAGACACTTCTGAGCAGTTCTTC.

The chain recombines TRBV5-6 with TRBJ2-4; 8 bases are shared with TRBD1. Losses at the gene ends were 4 bases for V and 15 bases for J; bases not matched to a gene: 18. The germline gives CDR1 SGHDT, CDR2 YYEEEE. The CDR3 loop spans 15 amino acids. The CDR3 region is CASSPLGQGLGHRYF. CDR3 coding DNA: TGTGCCAGCAGCCCGCTAGGACAGGGTCTGGGGCATCGGTACTTC.

The chain joins TRBV7-9 to TRBJ2-5, with 11 bases matching TRBD2. The V and J ends lost 4 bases and 11 bases, in that order; junction bases with no gene match: 9. The CDR3 runs 14 residues. CDR1 and CDR2 (germline): SEHNR, FQNEAQ (reference sequence). The CDR3 DNA reads TGTGCCAGCAGCTCACTACTAGCGGGGGAAGAGCAGTACTTC. It is translated as CASSSLLAGEEQYF.